This TCR beta chain was profiled in a study of neurological immune-mediated disorders. Broader study findings: Across subjects, expanded clones had no CDR3 amino acid sequences in common, pointing to private repertoires in all groups.

It was by 5'RACE with 10-nucleotide random UMIs that the cDNA was made. TCRdb passed the 5' RACE reads through MiXCR, listing each CDR3 protein once. The data contain more than 35,000 distinct CDR3 sequences, over 6% of them singletons. The germline V gene has CDR1 DFQATT and CDR2 SNEGSKA (reference sequence). This CDR3 is built from 11 residues. V lost 3 bases and J lost 2, with 4 bases in between. This clonotype was observed at least ten times. Antigen unknown. Source material: CD4+ T cells from blood. The clonotype originates from a woman aged 40 to 50 in good health. V gene TRBV20-1 combines with J gene TRBJ1-2; D gene unclear. CDR3 in DNA: TGCAGTGCTAGGGAAAACTATGGCTACACCTTC. Protein sequence: CSARENYGYTF.